This T cell receptor beta chain emerged from a study of cytomegalovirus exposure and HLA in healthy donors. Overall study findings and caveats: One variant, a missense change in DCLRE1C, was linked in a later analysis to TCR beta V- and J-gene trimming. Three chains linked to CMV were shown in vitro to be specific for CMV antigens. The HLA-A and HLA-B alleles of most subjects were reportedly predicted accurately from TCR beta sequences. Available immune exposure information was restricted to CMV serostatus only.

The primer mix had 60 Vbeta and 13 Jbeta primers. Produced via immunoSEQ multiplex PCR; TCRdb's table is partial and in-frame only. The sample shows about 180,000 clones, about 77% of them seen only once. This CDR3 has 16 amino acids. As regards this clone: The antigen remains unidentified.

The sequenced sample was PBMCs. J is TRBJ1-1 and V is TRBV21-1. TRBV21-1 is annotated as a pseudogene. The source is a man between 60 and 70 years old in good health and CMV-seronegative. In DNA, the CDR3 is TGTGCCAGCAGCAAAGCAGCGCGGCGTTTGAACACTGAAGCTTTCTTT. This gives the protein CASSKAARRLNTEAFF.